This T cell receptor (beta chain) stems from a study of PD-1 blockade in classical Hodgkin lymphoma (dated by TCRdb to 2019 to 2021). About the full investigation: Nivolumab dosing was 3 mg/kg intravenously every 2 weeks, continuing until either disease progression or unacceptable toxicity. The study used CyTOF and TCR beta sequencing to define a peripheral blood immune signature of response to PD-1 blockade in classical Hodgkin lymphoma. The investigation overall reported the following: Baseline diversity similar to that of newly diagnosed patients was observed in trial patients achieving complete response, whereas significantly lower diversity was observed in partial responders and progressors. Baseline TCR diversity was reported to be lower in newly diagnosed patients than in healthy donors and to be lower still in relapsed/refractory patients. CD4+ but not CD8+ TCR diversity rose significantly by C4D1 (p=0.0027 vs p=0.16), most apparent in complete responders (p=0.02). Lower diversity was seen in patients whose nivolumab began less than 1 year after ASCT, and these patients were left out of later analyses so that immune reconstitution would not confound the results. The study was limited to a single clinical trial cohort, and causes of repertoire differences, possibly disease activity or prior therapy, remained undefined.

This specimen's time point label, per the study, means: cycle 4 day 1 (C4D1), after around six weeks of nivolumab. Every trial patient had relapsed after autologous stem cell transplantation, and cohorts A, B and C differed in prior brentuximab vedotin exposure. The trial cohort included roughly 60 patients with relapsed/refractory classical Hodgkin lymphoma, and each patient had a best overall response of complete response, partial response or progressive disease. In the multi-cohort phase II CheckMate 205 trial, trial patients received single-agent nivolumab. An independent review committee assessed best overall response using the 2007 International Working Group response criteria. Trial PBMCs were collected immediately before nivolumab initiation (C1D1) and during therapy at cycle 2 day 1 and cycle 4 day 1. After peripheral blood was drawn into 8 mL Vacutainer Cell Preparation Tubes, PBMCs were isolated by centrifugation and then cryopreserved.

The Qiagen DNeasy kit was used to extract genomic DNA both from unsorted PBMCs and from the negatively selected CD4+ and CD8+ fractions. TCR beta CDR3 regions were subjected to amplification by immunoSEQ multiplex PCR with primers that anneal to V and J segments. A synthetic immune receptor repertoire was used to minimize amplification bias, and remaining bias was computationally removed after sequencing. On the authors' methods: Repertoire diversity was quantified as the Shannon entropy index using custom Python scripts. The unsorted, CD4+ and CD8+ repertoires were each analyzed separately, with the exception of combined analyses, where CD4+ and CD8+ sequences were merged in silico. Clonal expansion was defined as a frequency increase of at least 2-fold after treatment compared with C1D1, and clones undetected at baseline were assigned a pseudocount of 0.5. Singleton clones were defined as clones with 0 or 1 copy at C1D1, and non-singleton clones were defined as clones with 2 or more copies. Clones expanded in unsorted samples were labelled as CD4+, CD8+ or unknown by matching protein sequences in sorted samples from the same patient. Diversity changes from C1D1 to C4D1 were tested in paired samples using Wilcoxon tests. The immuneACCESS repertoire file appears here via TCRdb, limited to in-frame rearrangements. These files lack a portion of the clones; in checked studies, under half of the deficit traces to unresolved V genes, and the cause of the others is not known. V and J calls and clone size follow that table, whereas D and trimming were derived from the DNA. Counted in this sample were 40,000 to 55,000 clones; about three quarters of them appeared once. Roughly a third of the sample is in the top ten clones.

Notes on this clone: The target of this receptor is not known. Per-base qualities were not stored, and no clone one base away is much larger.

Trimmed from V: 6 bases; trimmed from J: 6 bases; junction bases lacking a gene match: 10. The CDR3 numbers 15 residues from cysteine through phenylalanine. The CDR3 DNA has 45 bases and is translated from base 1. For CDR1 and CDR2, the germline V gene lists SNHLY and FYNNEI. Sequenced material: peripheral blood mononuclear cells (PBMCs), taken before the fourth cycle of nivolumab. Recombination linked TRBV2 to TRBJ2-1; 8 central nucleotides agree with TRBD2. The TCR comes from a human donor with classical Hodgkin lymphoma. CDR3 loop: CASSLGGAEGNEQFF. The sequenced DNA: TGTGCCAGCAGCCTCGGGGGGGCGGAAGGCAATGAGCAGTTCTTC.